The text below deals with one TCR beta chain. V lost 5 bases to trimming and J lost 13 bases, with 15 bases between them. The CDR3 loop spans 12 amino acids. Germline values: CDR1 MDHEN, CDR2 SYDVKM. The data were taken from a study of blood T cell repertoires in COVID-19. Study background: Samples of COVID-19 (acute and convalescent) were obtained from the United States, Italy and Spain.

In the original processing: The assay estimated nucleated cells by amplifying reference gene primers. Libraries were prepared by immunoSEQ multiplex PCR; TCRdb keeps only in-frame clonotypes and omits some of them. That table is the source of V, J and clone size, and D and trimming were worked out from the DNA. The data hold 260,000 or so clones, with about four fifths observed a single time. V is TRBV28 and J is TRBJ2-1; D call uncertain. The sample taken for sequencing was peripheral blood. The source of this sequence is a man aged 80 or over with acute or convalescent COVID-19. Here the CDR3 DNA reads TGTGCCAGCAGTCCTACCGAGAAGTATCAGTTCTTC. Protein product: CASSPTEKYQFF.